One and the same sample provided the 8 T cell receptor beta chains below, sequenced in a study of CD8 T cells in ankylosing spondylitis. TCRdb redid the calling of the 5' RACE reads with MiXCR, one entry per CDR3 protein. The table has 150,000 or so distinct CDR3 sequences, 9.8% seen once; the top ten hold roughly 15%. Sample: blood, either unsorted or a sorted T cell fraction (not recorded which). Every receptor here comes from a female donor with ankylosing spondylitis or in good health (not recorded which).

This clonotype has more than one count but fewer than ten. The V and J genes are TRBV20-1 and TRBJ2-7, with 9 bases fitting TRBD2. The germline gives CDR1 DFQATT, CDR2 SNEGSKA (reference sequence). The V segment lost 6 bases and the J segment 4 bases; nucleotides outside the gene matches: 10. This CDR3 has 14 amino acids. CDR3: CSAEGASGNYEQYF. DNA of the CDR3: TGCAGTGCCGAAGGGGCTAGCGGGAATTACGAGCAGTACTTC.

V gene TRBV19 combines with J gene TRBJ2-7, with 11 bases matching TRBD2. The CDR3 contains 15 residues. Germline values: CDR1 LNHDA, CDR2 SQIVND (reference sequence). J gave up 5 bases and V 3 bases, and 6 bases lay outside the gene matches. The CDR3 protein is CASSMTSGKFNEQYF. The CDR3 DNA follows: TGTGCCAGTAGTATGACTAGCGGGAAGTTTAACGAGCAGTACTTC.

The chain carries TRBV14 and TRBJ1-4; 8 bases match TRBD1. V trimming: 1 base; J trimming: 11 bases; junction bases outside the gene matches: 9. Germline V CDR1 and CDR2: SGHDN, FVKESK. CDR3 length: 15 amino acids. CDR3 nucleotides: TGTGCCAGCAGCCAAGCGACAGGGGTCCGGGAGAAACTGTTTTTT. It is translated as CASSQATGVREKLFF.

This clonotype has more than one count but fewer than ten. The CDR3 is CATNFGVPSNTEAFF. CDR3 sequence (DNA): TGTGCCACTAATTTCGGAGTCCCTAGTAACACTGAAGCTTTCTTT. J is TRBJ1-1 and V is TRBV15; D uncertain. The CDR3 contains 15 residues. Per the germline V gene, CDR1 is LNHNV and CDR2 is YYDKDF (reference sequence). Trimming took 9 bases from V and 2 from J, leaving 19 bases between them. Full variable domain (remainder filled in from reference TRBV15 and TRBJ1-1): DAMVIQNPRYQVTQFGKPVTLSCSQTLNHNVMYWYQQKSSQAPKLLFHYYDKDFNNEADTPDNFQSRRPNTSFCFLDIRSPGLGDTAMYLCATNFGVPSNTEAFFGQGTRLTVV.

This clonotype was picked up a small number of times. The rearrangement joins TRBV6-2 or TRBV6-3 to TRBJ1-1; TRBD1 aligns across 7 bases. V shed 6 bases, J shed 0 bases, and the junction held 1 base outside the gene matches. This CDR3 contains 13 residues. Germline CDR1 and CDR2: MNHEY and SVGEGT. CDR3 region: CASRDRVNTEAFF. The CDR3 coding sequence is TGTGCCAGCAGAGACAGGGTGAACACTGAAGCTTTCTTT.

This clonotype was seen only a few times. V and J are TRBV5-1 and TRBJ2-1, with TRBD2 matching 8 bases. This CDR3 region has 15 residues. From germline, CDR1 is SGHRS and CDR2 YFSETQ. J lost 3 bases, V lost 7 bases, and 9 bases had no gene match. In DNA form, the CDR3 reads TGCGCCAGCGGGAGCGGGAGTGGGCTCTACAATGAGCAGTTCTTC. This codes for CASGSGSGLYNEQFF.

This clonotype was detected ten times or more. This chain uses TRBV29-1 with TRBJ2-7; 7 bases align to TRBD1. With 6 bases clipped from V and 2 bases from J, the junction kept 22 bases outside the gene matches. This CDR3 spans 18 amino acids. CDR1 SQVTM and CDR2 ANQGSEA come from the germline V gene. The DNA of the CDR3 is TGCAGCGTACACAGACGGGACAGAAGAGCGGTAACGCCCTACGAGCAGTACTTC. This encodes CSVHRRDRRAVTPYEQYF.

The sample holds many counts of this clonotype. This rearrangement joins TRBV28 to TRBJ2-2; TRBD2 agrees at 8 bases. CDR1 and CDR2 from the germline V gene are MDHEN and SYDVKM. CDR3 length: 17 residues. V trimming: 2 bases; J trimming: 2 bases; junction bases outside the gene matches: 7. DNA of the CDR3: TGTGCCAGCAGTTTAAGGGTACTAGCGGTAAACACCGGGGAGCTGTTTTTT. Residues: CASSLRVLAVNTGELFF.